Presented here are 20 T cell receptor beta chains from one specimen sequenced in a study. TCRdb used MiXCR to reprocess the RT-PCR reads, holding one entry per CDR3 protein. The sample contains fewer than 800,000 distinct CDR3 sequences, around 14% of which appear only once. The sequenced material came from memory CD4+ T cells from blood. Receptors originate from a female donor in good health, serving as a healthy control.

The chain uses TRBV2 and TRBJ1-2, with D hard to call. Germline values: CDR1 SNHLY, CDR2 FYNNEI. V lost 5 bases and J lost 7, with 14 bases in between. CDR3 size: 13 residues. The CDR3 DNA follows: TGTGCCAGCAGTCTCGACCCCGGAGCTGGCTACACCTTC. It specifies CASSLDPGAGYTF.

The CDR3 DNA is TGCAGTGCTAGAGATAACCTCCAAGAGACCCAGTACTTC. This translates into CSARDNLQETQYF. V gene TRBV20-1 combines with J gene TRBJ2-5, with unresolved D. This CDR3 contains 13 residues. CDR1 and CDR2 (germline): DFQATT, SNEGSKA (reference sequence). V lost 0 bases and J 1 base, leaving 6 bases between the germline ends.

V usage is TRBV25-1 and J usage is TRBJ2-1, with 7 positions matching TRBD2. Unmatched junction bases numbered 7, after V lost 1 base and J lost 7 bases. This CDR3 contains 15 residues. The V gene's germline CDR1 is MGHDK and CDR2 SYGVNS. CDR3 DNA: TGTGCCAGCAGTGAATCCGGGCAGGGAGGGAATGAGCAGTTCTTC. Encoded protein: CASSESGQGGNEQFF.

This clonotype was counted a few times. This rearrangement joins TRBV3-1 to TRBJ1-5; no definite D call. This CDR3 comprises 13 residues. Germline assignment: CDR1 LGHDT and CDR2 YNNKEL (reference sequence). The V gene lost 2 bases and the J gene lost 4 bases, with 6 bases spanning the gap. CDR3 in amino acids: CASSQSGNQPQHF. CDR3 DNA: TGTGCCAGCAGCCAATCGGGGAATCAGCCCCAGCATTTT.

In its sample, this clonotype was seen many times. The gene calls are TRBV20-1 and TRBJ2-3; D is undetermined. This CDR3 comprises 12 residues. In germline, CDR1 is DFQATT, CDR2 SNEGSKA (reference sequence). Trimming removed 4 bases at V and 6 bases at J, with 11 bases between. The chain's CDR3 is CSAKELSDTQYF. The CDR3 DNA reads TGCAGTGCTAAGGAGCTGTCGGATACGCAGTATTTT.

J is TRBJ2-7 and V is TRBV6-1, with TRBD1 as a possible D gene (5 bases). Germline assignment: CDR1 MNHNS and CDR2 SASEGT. The ends were cut back, 1 base at V and 1 base at J, with 11 bases in the middle. The CDR3 loop spans 15 amino acids. CDR3 loop: CASSEEGVSSYEQYF. DNA for the CDR3: TGTGCCAGCAGTGAAGAAGGGGTTTCGTCCTACGAGCAGTACTTC.

The CDR3 DNA reads TGCAGTGCTGACGCCCCCGGACAGGGAGGTAACTATGGCTACACCTTC. Residues: CSADAPGQGGNYGYTF. This chain connects TRBV20-1 to TRBJ1-2, with 8 positions matching TRBD1. Germline CDR1 is DFQATT and CDR2 is SNEGSKA (reference sequence). The V and J ends lost 5 bases and 1 base, in that order; junction bases with no gene match: 12. There are 16 residues in the CDR3.

This clonotype has at least ten counts. This chain links TRBV5-1 with TRBJ2-3; 8 positions agree with TRBD2. The junction had 12 bases not matched to a gene; V was cut back by 4 bases and J by 2 bases. The CDR3 has 17 amino acids. Germline V gene lookup returns CDR1 SGHRS and CDR2 YFSETQ. CDR3 DNA sequence: TGCGCCAGCAGCGTGCTACCGGGACTAGGCACCACAGATACGCAGTATTTT. Its translation: CASSVLPGLGTTDTQYF.

This clonotype was seen ten or more times. The rearrangement uses TRBV6-5 and TRBJ2-7; TRBD2 aligns across 9 bases. CDR1 MNHEY and CDR2 SVGAGI come from the germline V gene. With 0 bases clipped from V and 4 bases from J, the junction kept 4 bases outside the gene matches. This CDR3 has 15 residues. DNA for the CDR3: TGTGCCAGCAGTTACTCACCTAGCGGGGAGTACGAGCAGTACTTC. This encodes CASSYSPSGEYEQYF.

The table lists this clonotype with a few counts. V usage is TRBV25-1 and J usage is TRBJ1-2; D is undetermined. CDR1 is MGHDK, CDR2 SYGVNS, per germline. With 4 bases removed from V and 5 bases from J, the gap between germline ends came to 17 bases. There are 15 residues in the CDR3. The CDR3, as DNA: TGTGCCAGCAGTGCTGATCCGTCGGGCCGTTATGGCTACACCTTC. Protein product: CASSADPSGRYGYTF.

This clonotype was counted only a few times. This chain joins TRBV11-2 and TRBJ2-7, with a weak D call TRBD2 (6 bases). Trimming shortened V by 5 bases and J by 3 bases, and 17 bases separated the two germline ends. Germline V gives CDR1 SGHAT, CDR2 FQNNGV. The CDR3 extends over 15 amino acids. Here the CDR3 DNA reads TGTGCCAGCAGCCTAGCCGGGCTAGCGAACTACGAGCAGTACTTC. This sequence encodes CASSLAGLANYEQYF. The full variable domain, with the rest looked up from reference TRBV11-2 and TRBJ2-7, is EAGVAQSPRYKIIEKRQSVAFWCNPISGHATLYWYQQILGQGPKLLIQFQNNGVVDDSQLPKDRFSAERLKGVDSTLKIQPAKLEDSAVYLCASSLAGLANYEQYFGPGTRLTVT.

This clonotype turned up a few times. The chain uses TRBV10-3 and TRBJ2-3, with 16 bases aligning to TRBD2. This CDR3 contains 16 residues. The ends lost 7 bases at V and 4 bases at J; junction bases unmatched: 5. CDR1 is ENHRY and CDR2 is SYGVKD in the germline V gene. The CDR3 loop is CAITSGTSGRADTQYF. In DNA form, the CDR3 reads TGTGCCATCACCTCCGGGACTAGCGGGAGGGCAGATACGCAGTATTTT.

This clonotype was detected many times. The V and J genes are TRBV6-2 or TRBV6-3 and TRBJ1-2; D remains ambiguous. The CDR3 contains 15 residues. V lost 6 bases to trimming and J lost 8 bases, with 22 bases between them. Germline V gives CDR1 MNHEY, CDR2 SVGEGT. This CDR3 is CASSDATRTARGYTF. As DNA, the CDR3 is TGTGCCAGCAGCGACGCGACAAGAACGGCCCGGGGCTACACCTTC.

This chain connects TRBV6-1 to TRBJ2-4, with D unclear. V lost 2 bases, J lost 0 bases, and 5 bases lay in between. Per germline, CDR1 MNHNS and CDR2 SASEGT. This CDR3 region has 14 residues. For the CDR3, the DNA is TGTGCCAGCAGTGAATGGCTAGCCAAAAACATTCAGTACTTC. Amino acid sequence: CASSEWLAKNIQYF.

This chain connects TRBV28 to TRBJ2-2; unclear D gene. The CDR3 spans 13 residues. Trimming removed 6 bases at V and 6 bases at J, with 11 bases between. Germline V gives CDR1 MDHEN, CDR2 SYDVKM. The CDR3: CASRPGPAGELFF. CDR3 nucleotide sequence: TGTGCCAGCAGACCCGGCCCTGCCGGGGAGCTGTTTTTT.

The sample holds many counts of this clonotype. V is TRBV27 and J is TRBJ1-6; D is ambiguous. Trimming cost V 3 bases and J 7 bases, with 4 bases left between them. Germline-derived CDR1 and CDR2 are MNHEY and SMNVEV (reference sequence). This CDR3 region has 12 residues. The CDR3 DNA is TGTGCCAGCAGTTTCGTCAATTCACCCCTCCACTTT. It specifies CASSFVNSPLHF.

In this sample, this clonotype turned up many times. The chain combines TRBV10-3 with TRBJ1-6, with no clear D. Trimming stripped 3 bases from V and 5 bases from J, with 8 bases between. CDR3 size: 14 residues. CDR1 and CDR2 from the germline V gene are ENHRY and SYGVKD. The DNA of the CDR3 is TGTGCCATCAGTGATTTTAGGAATAATTCACCCCTCCACTTT. This translates into CAISDFRNNSPLHF.

This clonotype came up a few times. This chain's CDR3 is CASATTGSGNTIYF. DNA for the CDR3: TGTGCCAGCGCCACGACAGGCTCTGGAAACACCATATATTTT. V gene TRBV12-3 or TRBV12-4 combines with J gene TRBJ1-3, with D tentatively TRBD1 (6 bases). This CDR3 has 14 residues. Trimming left V 8 bases short and J 0 bases short, with 11 bases between.

There are many counts of this clonotype. The chain employs TRBV7-2 and TRBJ2-5; D is unresolved. The CDR3 consists of 15 residues. Trimming left V 3 bases short and J 4 bases short, with 15 bases between. Germline CDR1 is SGHTA and CDR2 is FQGNSA. The CDR3 protein is CASSLVASVGETQYF. CDR3 coding DNA: TGTGCCAGCAGCTTGGTTGCGTCCGTGGGAGAGACCCAGTACTTC.

V gene TRBV7-9 combines with J gene TRBJ1-1, with D unclear. CDR1 SEHNR and CDR2 FQNEAQ come from the germline V gene (reference sequence). V shed 10 bases and J shed 2 bases, with 14 bases lying between them. The CDR3 has 13 residues. The CDR3 DNA follows: TGTGCCACCGCGAGCACCCAAAACACTGAAGCTTTCTTT. Amino acid sequence: CATASTQNTEAFF.